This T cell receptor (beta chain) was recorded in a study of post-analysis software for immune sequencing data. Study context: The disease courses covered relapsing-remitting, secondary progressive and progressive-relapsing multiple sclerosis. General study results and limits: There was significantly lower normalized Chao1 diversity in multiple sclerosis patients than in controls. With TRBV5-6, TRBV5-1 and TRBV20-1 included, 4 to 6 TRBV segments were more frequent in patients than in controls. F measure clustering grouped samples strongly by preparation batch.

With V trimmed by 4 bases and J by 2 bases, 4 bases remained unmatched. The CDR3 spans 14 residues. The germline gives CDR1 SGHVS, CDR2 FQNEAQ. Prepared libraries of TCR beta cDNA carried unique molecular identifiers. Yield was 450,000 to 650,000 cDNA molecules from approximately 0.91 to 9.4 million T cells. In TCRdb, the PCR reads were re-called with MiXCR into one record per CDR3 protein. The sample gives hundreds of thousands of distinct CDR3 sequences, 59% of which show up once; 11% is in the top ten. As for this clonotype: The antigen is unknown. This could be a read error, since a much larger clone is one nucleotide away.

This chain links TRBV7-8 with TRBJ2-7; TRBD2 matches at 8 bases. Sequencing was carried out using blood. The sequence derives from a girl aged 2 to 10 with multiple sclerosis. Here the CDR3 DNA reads TGTGCCAGCAGCTGTACTAGCGGACCCTACGAGCAGTACTTC. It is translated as CASSCTSGPYEQYF.